Many counts were recorded for the clone carrying this TCR beta chain. Antigen specificity is unknown. The data derive from a study of T cells in Graves' hyperthyroidism and ophthalmopathy. Regions amplified from RNA transcripts were the TCR beta CDR3 regions. TCR CDR3 underwent first-round RT-PCR with the HTBI primer set. TCRdb ran MiXCR on the multiplex PCR reads and lists one entry per CDR3 protein. This table holds about 720,000 distinct CDR3 sequences, around 17% found once. Trimming shortened V by 4 bases and J by 3 bases, and 13 bases separated the two germline ends. The length of the CDR3 is 14 residues. Germline V gives CDR1 SGHTA, CDR2 FQGNSA. Study observations and caveats: Blood also held most thyroid clonotypes expanded beyond 0.001.

This TCR came from a man younger than 35 with Graves' hyperthyroidism. The material sequenced was blood. The chain recombines TRBV7-2 with TRBJ2-7; D unclear. CDR3 nucleotides: TGTGCCAGCAGCTCCTTAAAAAAGGGCTACGAGCAGTACTTC. This encodes CASSSLKKGYEQYF. Based on the CDR3 plus reference TRBV7-2 and TRBJ2-7, the full variable domain is GAGVSQSPSNKVTEKGKDVELRCDPISGHTALYWYRQSLGQGLEFLIYFQGNSAPDKSGLPSDRFSAERTGGSVSTLTIQRTQQEDSAVYLCASSSLKKGYEQYFGPGTRLTVT.